The 22 T cell receptor beta chains below come from one sample, sequenced in a study of PD-1 blockade in classical Hodgkin lymphoma (dated by TCRdb to between 2020 and 2021). According to the study, the label for this sample's time point signals: cycle 2 day 1 (C2D1) of nivolumab. All trial patients had relapsed after autologous stem cell transplantation, with cohorts A, B and C differing in prior brentuximab vedotin exposure. Library preparation used the immunoSEQ multiplex PCR assay. TCRdb limited this immuneACCESS table to in-frame rearrangements with V and J called. A share of clones is missing; checked studies link under half to unresolved V genes, and the rest is unexplained. The sample table lists 35,000 to 40,000 clones, about 90% of them with a count of one. The top ten hold 7% to 9% of the sample. The specimen was peripheral blood mononuclear cells (PBMCs), collected before the second cycle of nivolumab. Receptors originate from a human donor with classical Hodgkin lymphoma.

The V gene is TRBV11-2, the J gene TRBJ2-7; D remains ambiguous. The V gene lost 5 bases and the J gene lost 5 bases, with 10 bases spanning the gap. Germline V gene sequence: CDR1 SGHAT, CDR2 FQNNGV. The CDR3 is 12 residues long. The chain's CDR3 is CASSLYSHEQYF. The CDR3 DNA reads as TGTGCCAGCAGCCTCTATAGCCACGAGCAGTACTTC.

The genes are TRBV6-5 and TRBJ1-2; a possible D gene is TRBD1 (5 bases). Germline loops: CDR1 MNHEY, CDR2 SVGAGI. The CDR3 consists of 12 residues. Trimming removed 5 bases at V and 7 bases at J, with 11 bases between. CDR3 nucleotide sequence: TGTGCCAGCAGTGAAACGGGGGTTGGCTACACCTTC. Amino acid sequence: CASSETGVGYTF.

V and J are TRBV5-6 and TRBJ1-1; TRBD1 matches at 8 bases. V gave up 4 bases and J gave up 1 base; unmatched junction bases: 3. The CDR3 totals 14 residues. CDR1 and CDR2 (germline): SGHDT, YYEEEE. CDR3 nucleotide sequence: TGTGCCAGCAGCCCCGGACAGGGGAACACTGAAGCTTTCTTT. Encoded protein: CASSPGQGNTEAFF.

The rearrangement links TRBV27 to TRBJ2-3; no clear D gene. Germline V gives CDR1 MNHEY, CDR2 SMNVEV (reference sequence). The germline V and J ends were trimmed by 7 bases and 0 bases, with 5 bases remaining between them. This CDR3 region has 12 residues. The CDR3 DNA follows: TGTGCCAGCAAAAGAAGCACAGATACGCAGTATTTT. Translating gives CASKRSTDTQYF.

The genes are TRBV27 and TRBJ2-1; D call uncertain. Trimming took 2 bases from V and 7 from J, leaving 12 bases between them. The length of the CDR3 is 14 residues. CDR1 MNHEY and CDR2 SMNVEV come from the germline V gene (reference sequence). The CDR3 protein is CASSLRSAINEQFF. DNA for the CDR3: TGTGCCAGCAGTTTAAGGTCCGCTATAAATGAGCAGTTCTTC.

The J gene is TRBJ1-5, the V gene TRBV12-5; D is possibly TRBD1 (6 bases). The CDR3 sequence is 17 residues long. V was cut by 3 bases and J by 5 bases, with 20 bases left in between. CDR1 is LGHNT and CDR2 is FRNRAP in the germline V gene. The CDR3 loop is CASGFTRRGASDQPQHF. The CDR3 nucleotides are TGTGCTAGTGGTTTCACACGGCGGGGGGCAAGCGATCAGCCCCAGCATTTT.

This clone has just a few counts. This rearrangement joins TRBV10-3 to TRBJ2-7, with 12 positions matching TRBD2. CDR3 length equals 16 residues. V shed 11 bases, J shed 0 bases, and the junction held 11 bases outside the gene matches. Germline CDR1 is ENHRY and CDR2 is SYGVKD. This CDR3 reads CAAGQGLAGNSYEQYF. The CDR3 DNA reads as TGTGCCGCCGGACAGGGACTAGCGGGCAACTCCTACGAGCAGTACTTC.

The chain links TRBV25-1 to TRBJ2-7, with TRBD2 as a possible D gene (7 bases). Germline loops: CDR1 MGHDK, CDR2 SYGVNS. This CDR3 is built from 12 residues. Between the trimmed V and J ends, which lost 5 bases and 7 bases, there was a span of 12 bases. This CDR3 reads CASSRGAEEQYF. CDR3 DNA: TGTGCCAGCAGTCGGGGGGCGGAGGAGCAGTACTTC.

This clone occurred once. The chain carries TRBV19 and TRBJ1-1; tentatively, D is TRBD1 (5 bases). The germline CDR1 and CDR2 sequences are LNHDA and SQIVND (reference sequence). Trimming shortened V by 1 base and J by 3 bases, and 9 bases separated the two germline ends. This CDR3 comprises 14 residues. CDR3 in amino acids: CASSIGGWDTEAFF. The DNA of the CDR3 is TGTGCCAGTAGTATAGGGGGGTGGGACACTGAAGCTTTCTTT.

The chain couples TRBV2 to TRBJ1-1, with 9 bases that match TRBD1. Losses at the gene ends were 1 base for V and 7 bases for J; bases not matched to a gene: 13. The CDR3 runs 17 residues. Germline lookup yields CDR1 SNHLY and CDR2 FYNNEI. CDR3: CASSEGRRMSGQGEAFF. Written as DNA, the CDR3 is TGTGCCAGCAGTGAAGGTCGTCGTATGTCGGGACAGGGTGAAGCTTTCTTT.

The gene calls are TRBV28 and TRBJ2-1, with D perhaps matching TRBD2 (5 bases). The V gene's germline CDR1 is MDHEN and CDR2 SYDVKM. The V end lost 6 bases, the J end lost 0 bases, and 9 bases lay between the germline ends. The CDR3 covers 14 residues. CDR3 sequence: CASRDFSSYNEQFF. As DNA, the CDR3 is TGTGCCAGCAGGGACTTTAGCTCCTACAATGAGCAGTTCTTC.

The rearrangement joins TRBV19 to TRBJ2-1, with D maybe TRBD1 (6 bases). V dropped 5 bases and J dropped 0 bases, with 17 bases sitting between them. The CDR3 totals 17 residues. CDR1 LNHDA and CDR2 SQIVND come from the germline V gene (reference sequence). The CDR3 DNA sequence: TGTGCCAGTAGTTCCAGACAGGCCTCCTTCTCCTACAATGAGCAGTTCTTC. Amino acids: CASSSRQASFSYNEQFF.

Concerning this clone: One end of the junction fails to match germline, which may point to a read error. The chain employs TRBV10-3 and TRBJ2-7; 8 positions match TRBD1. The CDR3 loop spans 14 amino acids. Germline V gives CDR1 ENHRY, CDR2 SYGVKD. This chain's CDR3 is CASSWEQGVYEQYF. The DNA for the CDR3 is TGTGCCAGCAGTTGGGAACAGGGGGTTTACGAGCAGTACTTC.

The chain recombines TRBV10-2 with TRBJ1-3; 7 bases are shared with TRBD1. CDR3 size: 16 residues. Per the germline V gene, CDR1 is WSHSY and CDR2 is SAAADI. Trimming cost V 0 bases and J 8 bases; bases outside gene matches: 10. CDR3 bases: TGCGCCAGCAGTGAGTCGGCAGGGGGGATTGGGGACACCATATATTTT. Residues: CASSESAGGIGDTIYF.

The chain couples TRBV7-9 to TRBJ2-7, with D possibly being TRBD2 (6 bases). V was cut by 5 bases and J by 2 bases, with 13 bases left in between. The CDR3 has 14 amino acids. Looked up from germline, CDR1 is SEHNR and CDR2 is FQNEAQ (reference sequence). In DNA form, the CDR3 reads TGTGCCAGCAGCCCGGGACTTGATGCCTACGAGCAGTACTTC. Translation: CASSPGLDAYEQYF.

The chain recombines TRBV7-9 with TRBJ1-5, with D possibly being TRBD1 (6 bases). Per the germline V gene, CDR1 is SEHNR and CDR2 is FQNEAQ (reference sequence). V gave up 1 base and J gave up 5 bases, with 12 bases separating them. CDR3 length: 15 amino acids. The CDR3 sequence: CASSLDRVGDQPQHF. Here the CDR3 DNA reads TGTGCCAGCAGCTTAGACAGGGTGGGGGATCAGCCCCAGCATTTT.

This chain joins TRBV10-2 and TRBJ2-4, with D perhaps matching TRBD2 (6 bases). V gave up 7 bases and J gave up 6 bases, with 16 bases separating them. The length of the CDR3 is 14 residues. Germline CDR1 and CDR2: WSHSY and SAAADI. In nucleotides, the CDR3 is TGCGCCAGCACCGTAATGGGGGGAGTAAACATTCAGTACTTC. Its translation is CASTVMGGVNIQYF.

The chain links TRBV30 to TRBJ2-1; D gene unclear. V lost 5 bases to trimming and J lost 3 bases, with 8 bases between them. Germline loops: CDR1 GTSNPN, CDR2 SVGIG (reference sequence). The CDR3 consists of 12 residues. CDR3 DNA: TGTGCCTGGGCATCAAGCTACAATGAGCAGTTCTTC. Its protein is CAWASSYNEQFF. Based on the CDR3 plus reference TRBV30 and TRBJ2-1, the full variable domain is SQTIHQWPATLVQPVGSPLSLECTVEGTSNPNLYWYRQAAGRGLQLLFYSVGIGQISSEVPQNLSASRPQDRQFILSSKKLLLSDSGFYLCAWASSYNEQFFGPGTRLTVL.

The chain employs TRBV7-9 and TRBJ1-1; D uncertain. The germline CDR1 and CDR2 sequences are SEHNR and FQNEAQ (reference sequence). V was shortened by 4 bases and J by 6 bases, with 3 bases between the two germline ends. The CDR3 is 10 amino acids. The DNA of the CDR3 is TGTGCCAGCAGCTACGCTGAAGCTTTCTTT. Protein: CASSYAEAFF.

The rearrangement joins TRBV6-1 to TRBJ2-7; 9 bases match TRBD2. CDR3 length: 15 residues. The germline gives CDR1 MNHNS, CDR2 SASEGT. Unmatched junction bases numbered 5, after V lost 1 base and J lost 4 bases. Written as DNA, the CDR3 is TGTGCCAGCAGTGAAGAGGCGGGAGGGCCTTACGAGCAGTACTTC. Translating it yields CASSEEAGGPYEQYF.

This clone has just one count. The chain combines TRBV27 with TRBJ1-6; 10 bases match TRBD1. Germline V CDR1 and CDR2: MNHEY, SMNVEV (reference sequence). The trim removed 8 bases at V and 7 bases at J, leaving 8 bases unmatched. The CDR3 totals 15 residues. The CDR3 here is CASGWGTGANSPLHF. CDR3 nucleotides: TGTGCCAGCGGGTGGGGGACAGGGGCGAATTCACCCCTCCACTTT.

This chain links TRBV9 with TRBJ2-3; D is possibly TRBD1 (5 bases). The CDR3 loop spans 15 amino acids. The germline V and J ends were trimmed by 0 bases and 0 bases, with 8 bases remaining between them. The germline V gene encodes CDR1 SGDLS and CDR2 YYNGEE. In DNA form, the CDR3 reads TGTGCCAGCAGCGTAGGACAGATTAGCACAGATACGCAGTATTTT. Translating gives CASSVGQISTDTQYF.